This T cell receptor beta chain was obtained from a study of T-cell reconstitution after alpha-beta-depleted transplantation in children. Study-level points and caveats: At one year after transplant, newly produced T cells mostly accounted for T-cell counts and diversity. Expanded clones from the graft, numbering several hundred, reportedly supplied alpha-beta T cells about two months after transplant.

CDR1 is SGHAT, CDR2 FQDESV, per germline (reference sequence). Trimming took 1 base from V and 0 from J, leaving 18 bases between them. The CDR3 sequence is 18 residues long. To note about this clonotype: What it binds is not known.

TCRbeta library preparation incorporated unique molecular identifiers. Each CDR3 protein gets one entry after TCRdb re-called the PCR reads with MiXCR. Here the sample spans about 70,000 distinct CDR3 sequences, about a tenth being singletons. The chain recombines TRBV11-1 with TRBJ1-1; the D gene is possibly TRBD1 (5 bases). The starting material was PBMCs, obtained before TCRalphabeta/CD19-depleted stem cell transplant. The sequence was obtained from a boy younger than 18 with acute myeloid leukemia, due to receive a stem cell transplant. The CDR3 nucleotides are TGTGCCAGCAGCTTAGGCAGGGCTGGCCGAAGCTTGAACACTGAAGCTTTCTTT. Protein product: CASSLGRAGRSLNTEAFF. The full variable domain, with the rest looked up from reference TRBV11-1 and TRBJ1-1, is EAEVAQSPRYKITEKSQAVAFWCDPISGHATLYWYRQILGQGPELLVQFQDESVVDDSQLPKDRFSAERLKGVDSTLKIQPAELGDSAMYLCASSLGRAGRSLNTEAFFGQGTRLTVV.